The 19 T cell receptor beta chains listed next were all sequenced from one sample in a study of T-cell reconstitution after alpha-beta-depleted transplantation in children. TCRbeta library construction was performed incorporating unique molecular identifiers. MiXCR was run by TCRdb on the PCR reads, yielding one entry per CDR3 protein. The sample holds about 280,000 distinct CDR3 sequences; around 10% are singletons and the top ten take 23%. Here the sequenced sample was peripheral blood, taken 180 days after TCRalphabeta/CD19-depleted stem cell transplant. The receptors here all came from a male patient aged 2 to 9 who had a stem cell transplant for chronic granulomatous disease, so the T cells may come from the graft donor.

This clonotype was picked up many times. The rearrangement joins TRBV5-1 to TRBJ2-7, with TRBD2 as a possible D gene (6 bases). The germline V gene encodes CDR1 SGHRS and CDR2 YFSETQ. Trimming removed 3 bases at V and 1 base at J, with 17 bases between. The CDR3 totals 16 residues. The CDR3 here is CASSWDHGGVSYEQYF. The CDR3 DNA reads as TGCGCCAGCAGCTGGGATCATGGCGGGGTGTCCTACGAGCAGTACTTC.

This clonotype showed up many times. J is TRBJ2-6 and V is TRBV20-1; D unresolved. This CDR3 has 13 residues. Germline V lookup: CDR1 DFQATT, CDR2 SNEGSKA (reference sequence). Between the trimmed V and J ends, which lost 3 bases and 3 bases, there was a span of 6 bases. Written as DNA, the CDR3 is TGCAGTGCTAGTAACAGTGGGGCCAACGTCCTGACTTTC. Translating it yields CSASNSGANVLTF.

This clonotype was picked up many times. The V gene is TRBV7-9, the J gene TRBJ1-1, with TRBD1 as a possible D gene (6 bases). V gave up 7 bases and J gave up 7 bases, with 16 bases separating them. The CDR3 is made up of 13 amino acids. Germline V gene lookup returns CDR1 SEHNR and CDR2 FQNEAQ (reference sequence). The CDR3 DNA is TGTGCCAGCACAACCGGGACACTGGTTGAAGCTTTCTTT. It yields the protein CASTTGTLVEAFF. Full variable domain (remainder filled in from reference TRBV7-9 and TRBJ1-1): DTGVSQNPRHKITKRGQNVTFRCDPISEHNRLYWYRQTLGQGPEFLTYFQNEAQLEKSRLLSDRFSAERPKGSFSTLEIQRTEQGDSAMYLCASTTGTLVEAFFGQGTRLTVV.

This clonotype was seen ten or more times. The chain links TRBV20-1 to TRBJ2-5; D remains ambiguous. The germline CDR1 and CDR2 sequences are DFQATT and SNEGSKA (reference sequence). Trimming pared 7 bases from V and 0 bases from J, leaving 9 bases between. The CDR3 extends over 12 amino acids. The CDR3 sequence is CSVTVYQETQYF. The CDR3 nucleotides are TGCAGTGTAACTGTGTACCAAGAGACCCAGTACTTC.

This clonotype was seen a few times. This chain joins TRBV7-2 and TRBJ1-5; D gene unclear. The CDR3 spans 14 residues. The germline CDR1 and CDR2 sequences are SGHTA and FQGNSA. V dropped 3 bases and J dropped 6 bases, with 12 bases sitting between them. The CDR3 DNA reads TGTGCCAGCAGCTTCACTAGGGTTGGTCAGCCCCAGCATTTT. It yields the protein CASSFTRVGQPQHF.

This clonotype has a handful of counts. The V call is TRBV19, the J call TRBJ2-1; 12 bases are shared with TRBD2. Germline V CDR1 and CDR2: LNHDA, SQIVND (reference sequence). The CDR3 runs to 16 residues. The V segment lost 7 bases and the J segment 2 bases; nucleotides outside the gene matches: 6. CDR3 in amino acids: CASTETSGRPYNEQFF. The CDR3 DNA follows: TGTGCCAGTACCGAGACTAGCGGGAGACCCTACAATGAGCAGTTCTTC.

This clonotype was seen many times. The rearrangement uses TRBV11-3 and TRBJ2-1; D may be TRBD1 or TRBD2 (5 bases each). Germline V lookup: CDR1 SGHNT, CDR2 YENEEA. CDR3 length: 11 residues. V lost 5 bases and J 10 bases, leaving 9 bases between the germline ends. CDR3 loop: CASSRGREQFF. The CDR3 nucleotides are TGTGCCAGCAGCCGGGGACGCGAGCAGTTCTTC. Supplemented by reference TRBV11-3 and TRBJ2-1, the full variable domain reads EAGVVQSPRYKIIEKKQPVAFWCNPISGHNTLYWYLQNLGQGPELLIRYENEEAVDDSQLPKDRFSAERLKGVDSTLKIQPAELGDSAVYLCASSRGREQFFGPGTRLTVL.

This clonotype was found many times. The DNA of the CDR3 is TGTGCCAGCAGCTTGTACGGACTCACTGGGACCGGGGAGCTGTTTTTT. This gives the protein CASSLYGLTGTGELFF. The chain couples TRBV7-3 to TRBJ2-2; the D gene is possibly TRBD2 (5 bases). V was cut by 3 bases and J by 5 bases, with 16 bases left in between. CDR3 size: 16 residues. Looked up from germline, CDR1 is SGHTA and CDR2 is FQGTGA.

This clonotype occurred many times. The chain carries TRBV20-1 and TRBJ2-3; the match to TRBD1 covers 11 bases. The CDR3 has 16 residues. CDR1 DFQATT and CDR2 SNEGSKA come from the germline V gene (reference sequence). V dropped 1 base and J dropped 4; count of bases not matched to a gene: 7. The CDR3: CSARVGTGGRADTQYF. CDR3 coding DNA: TGCAGTGCTAGAGTAGGGACAGGGGGTCGAGCAGATACGCAGTATTTT.

This clonotype showed up many times. The genes are TRBV6-2 or TRBV6-3 and TRBJ2-1; 14 bases fit TRBD2. V lost 0 bases, J lost 8 bases, and 12 bases stayed unmatched. CDR1 MNHEY and CDR2 SVGEGT come from the germline V gene. This CDR3 comprises 19 residues. This CDR3 is CASSYSMAGTSGGRDEQFF. DNA for the CDR3: TGTGCCAGCAGTTACTCGATGGCTGGGACTAGCGGGGGTCGCGATGAGCAGTTCTTC.

The table lists this clonotype with many counts. The chain combines TRBV5-1 with TRBJ2-3, with 8 bases matching TRBD1. Per the germline V gene, CDR1 is SGHRS and CDR2 is YFSETQ. V dropped 4 bases and J dropped 3; count of bases not matched to a gene: 10. This CDR3 is 16 amino acids long. CDR3 coding DNA: TGCGCCAGCAGCCTGGGGACAGGAGAGAGGACAGATACGCAGTATTTT. Translating gives CASSLGTGERTDTQYF.

This clonotype has a count of ten or more. The chain combines TRBV3-1 with TRBJ1-3, with D perhaps TRBD1 (5 bases). Germline lookup yields CDR1 LGHDT and CDR2 YNNKEL (reference sequence). Trimming pared 0 bases from V and 4 bases from J, leaving 13 bases between. The CDR3 covers 16 residues. CDR3 in DNA: TGTGCCAGCAGCCAAGATGTCAGGGTGCGGGGAAACACCATATATTTT. Its translation: CASSQDVRVRGNTIYF.

This clonotype came up many times. The chain carries TRBV4-3 and TRBJ2-6, with no clear D. This CDR3 has 16 residues. V lost 4 bases, J lost 0 bases, and 10 bases lay in between. Per germline, CDR1 LGHNA and CDR2 YSLEER. CDR3 coding DNA: TGCGCCAGCAGCCCCCGGCTCCACTCTGGGGCCAACGTCCTGACTTTC. It codes for CASSPRLHSGANVLTF.

With regard to this clonotype: A much larger clone lies one base from this, so it may be a read error. As DNA, the CDR3 is TGTGCCAGCAGTTCGGGGACTAGCGGGGTCCAAGAGACCCAGCACTTC. Its protein is CASSSGTSGVQETQHF. The chain uses TRBV27 and TRBJ2-5; 13 nucleotides agree with TRBD2. This CDR3 contains 16 residues. From germline, CDR1 is MNHEY and CDR2 SMNVEV (reference sequence).

This clonotype was counted ten times or more. The chain recombines TRBV18 with TRBJ1-5, with D possibly TRBD1 on 6 matching bases. V lost 6 bases to trimming and J lost 2 bases, with 14 bases between them. Germline V gene lookup returns CDR1 KGHSH and CDR2 LQKENI. The CDR3 contains 15 residues. CDR3 in amino acids: CASSTRGGGNQPQHF. DNA for the CDR3: TGTGCCAGCTCCACGCGGGGGGGCGGCAATCAGCCCCAGCATTTT.

The table lists this clonotype with many counts. This chain joins TRBV20-1 and TRBJ2-7, with 8 nucleotides matching TRBD2. There are 13 residues in the CDR3. Germline V gene data show CDR1 as DFQATT and CDR2 as SNEGSKA (reference sequence). The V segment lost 0 bases and the J segment 7 bases; nucleotides outside the gene matches: 5. The CDR3: CSARDLSGREQYF. Here the CDR3 DNA reads TGCAGTGCTAGAGATCTGAGCGGGAGAGAGCAGTACTTC.

The chain is built from TRBV19 and TRBJ1-5; D unclear. CDR1 is LNHDA and CDR2 is SQIVND in the germline V gene (reference sequence). Trimming cost V 6 bases and J 0 bases, with 12 bases left between them. This CDR3 spans 15 amino acids. In DNA form, the CDR3 reads TGTGCCAGTAGCACAGATTCCGGTAGCAATCAGCCCCAGCATTTT. Translation: CASSTDSGSNQPQHF. The full variable domain, completed using reference TRBV19 and TRBJ1-5, is DGGITQSPKYLFRKEGQNVTLSCEQNLNHDAMYWYRQDPGQGLRLIYYSQIVNDFQKGDIAEGYSVSREKKESFPLTVTSAQKNPTAFYLCASSTDSGSNQPQHFGDGTRLSIL.

This chain uses TRBV20-1 with TRBJ2-1; TRBD1 is a possible D gene (7 bases). The CDR3 extends over 14 amino acids. Germline loops: CDR1 DFQATT, CDR2 SNEGSKA (reference sequence). V was shortened by 6 bases and J by 4 bases, with 16 bases between the two germline ends. Here the CDR3 reads CSASRQGGYNEQFF. The CDR3 bases are TGCAGTGCGTCCCGACAGGGAGGATACAATGAGCAGTTCTTC.

J is TRBJ2-5 and V is TRBV11-1; 7 bases line up with TRBD2. Trimming at V came to 4 bases and at J to 5 bases, leaving 4 bases not matched to a gene. Germline V CDR1 and CDR2: SGHAT, FQDESV (reference sequence). The CDR3 extends over 13 amino acids. The CDR3 loop is CASSYRLAETQYF. The CDR3 DNA sequence: TGTGCCAGCAGCTATAGACTAGCTGAGACCCAGTACTTC.